This T cell receptor beta chain was captured in a study of OX40 agonist ivuxolimab in advanced cancers. In the study overall: Hepatocellular carcinoma, melanoma, renal cell or head and neck cancer occurred in dose-escalation patients.

CDR3 length equals 16 residues. V lost 5 bases, J lost 4 bases, and 18 bases lay in between. The germline CDR1 and CDR2 sequences are LNHNV and YYDKDF (reference sequence). Study-level points and caveats: With doses of 0.1 to 3.0 mg/kg, CD4+ and CD8+ blood T cells had undergone clonal expansion by week 6.

As to this clone: Its antigen is unknown.

Only in-frame clones appear in the TCRdb table, and some are missing; sequencing was by immunoSEQ multiplex PCR. The data show tens of thousands of clones, more than 75% seen once. Sequenced material: CD4+ or CD8+ T cells sorted from blood, taken in a trial of the OX40 agonist ivuxolimab. The sequence derives from an adult with an advanced solid tumor such as melanoma, head and neck, liver or kidney cancer. The rearrangement links TRBV15 to TRBJ1-5; the D is unclear. The CDR3 loop reads CATSETDGWGNQPQHF. The DNA of the CDR3 is TGTGCCACCAGCGAAACCGACGGGTGGGGAAATCAGCCCCAGCATTTT. Drawing the rest from reference TRBV15 and TRBJ1-5, the complete variable domain is DAMVIQNPRYQVTQFGKPVTLSCSQTLNHNVMYWYQQKSSQAPKLLFHYYDKDFNNEADTPDNFQSRRPNTSFCFLDIRSPGLGDTAMYLCATSETDGWGNQPQHFGDGTRLSIL.